This TCR beta chain was recorded in a study of CD8+ T cells in alopecia areata. The germline V gene has CDR1 FNHDT and CDR2 SITEND (reference sequence). V lost 5 bases, J lost 3 bases, and 14 bases lay in between. This CDR3 region has 15 residues. The authors extracted RNA and reverse transcribed it into cDNA as the sequencing template. The assay was immunoSEQ multiplex PCR, and TCRdb's table has in-frame clones only and misses some. The data show under 350,000 clones, with none appearing a single time. Sorting of pooled cutaneous lymph node cells was based on CD4, CD8alpha, NKG2D, NKG2ACE and other markers. A few counts support this clone. Gene names are mouse gene names. Read data end 4 residues before the CDR3 end; the end is taken from the germline J gene.

The chain carries TRBV19 and TRBJ2-2; weak D call: TRBD1 (6 bases). The sample consisted of CD4+ T cells sorted from a lymph node. This TCR came from a C3H/HeJ mouse with alopecia areata. Mouse strain MHC haplotype: H2-k. CDR3 DNA (partial): TGTGCCAGCAGGTTACAGGGTGCGGACACCGGG. Its protein product is CASRLQGADTG. The entire CDR3 protein reads CASRLQGADTGQLYF. The full variable domain, its missing parts supplied by reference TRBV19 and TRBJ2-2, is GGIITQTPKFLIGQEGQKLTLKCQQNFNHDTMYWYRQDSGKGLRLIYYSITENDLQKGDLSEGYDASREKKSSFSLTVTSAQKNEMAVFLCASRLQGADTGQLYFGEGSKLTVL.